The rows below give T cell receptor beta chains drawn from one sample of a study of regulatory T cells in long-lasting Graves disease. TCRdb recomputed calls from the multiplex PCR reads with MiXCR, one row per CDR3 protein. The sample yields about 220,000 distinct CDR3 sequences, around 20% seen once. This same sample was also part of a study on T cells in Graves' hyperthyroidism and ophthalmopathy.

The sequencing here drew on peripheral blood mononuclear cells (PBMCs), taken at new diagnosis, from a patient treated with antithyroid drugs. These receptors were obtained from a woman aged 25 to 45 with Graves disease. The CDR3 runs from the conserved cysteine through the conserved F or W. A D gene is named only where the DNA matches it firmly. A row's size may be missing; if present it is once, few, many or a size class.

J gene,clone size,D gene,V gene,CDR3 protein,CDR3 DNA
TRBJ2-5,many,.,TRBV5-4,CASSFDPGETQYF,TGTGCCAGCAGCTTTGACCCGGGGGAGACCCAGTACTTC
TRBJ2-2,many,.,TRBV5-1,CASTSTGNAGELFF,TGCGCCAGCACCTCCACAGGGAACGCCGGGGAGCTGTTTTTT
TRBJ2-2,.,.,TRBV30,CAWSRTDFVGELFF,TGTGCCTGGAGTAGGACGGACTTTGTTGGGGAGCTGTTTTTT
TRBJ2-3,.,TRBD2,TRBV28,CASSLAQAGGWADTQYF,TGTGCCAGCAGTTTAGCCCAAGCGGGAGGGTGGGCAGATACGCAGTATTTT
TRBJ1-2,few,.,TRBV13,CASSLGGAGGYTF,TGTGCCAGCAGCCTCGGGGGCGCCGGTGGCTACACCTTC
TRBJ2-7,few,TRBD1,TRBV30,CAWSIYGTGEYEQYF,TGTGCCTGGAGTATATATGGGACAGGGGAGTACGAGCAGTACTTC
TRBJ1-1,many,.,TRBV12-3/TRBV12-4,CASSSPLGSGNTEAFF,TGTGCCAGCAGTTCGCCCCTCGGTAGCGGGAACACTGAAGCTTTCTTT
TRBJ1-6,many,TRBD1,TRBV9,CASSVDSGGVNSPLHF,TGTGCCAGCAGCGTAGATTCAGGGGGAGTGAATTCACCCCTCCACTTT
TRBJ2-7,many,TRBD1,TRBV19,CASSIDREREQYF,TGTGCCAGTAGTATCGACAGGGAACGGGAGCAGTACTTC
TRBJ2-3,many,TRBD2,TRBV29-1,CSVEWGASGRRNTQYF,TGCAGCGTTGAATGGGGAGCTAGCGGGAGACGAAATACGCAGTATTTT
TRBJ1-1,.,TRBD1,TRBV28,CASSFWTGSSAFF,TGTGCCAGCAGTTTCTGGACAGGGTCGAGTGCTTTCTTT
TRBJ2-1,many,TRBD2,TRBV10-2,CASSESGLAFTLSSYNEQFF,TGCGCCAGCAGTGAGTCGGGACTAGCCTTTACCCTCAGCTCCTACAATGAGCAGTTCTTC
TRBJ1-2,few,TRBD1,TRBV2,CASSRTPGGTGVGYTF,TGTGCCAGCAGCCGGACGCCGGGCGGGACAGGGGTTGGCTACACCTTC
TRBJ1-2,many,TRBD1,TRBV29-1,CSVEVVAGGGNYGYTF,TGCAGCGTTGAAGTAGTAGCAGGGGGAGGCAACTATGGCTACACCTTC
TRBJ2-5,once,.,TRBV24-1,CATSEVLGETQYF,TGTGCCACCAGTGAAGTACTGGGGGAGACCCAGTACTTC
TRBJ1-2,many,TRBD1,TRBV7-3,CASSPTGGAYGYTF,TGTGCCAGCAGCCCAACAGGGGGCGCCTATGGCTACACCTTC
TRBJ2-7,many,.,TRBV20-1,CSARKRFSYEQYF,TGCAGTGCTAGGAAGAGGTTCTCCTACGAGCAGTACTTC
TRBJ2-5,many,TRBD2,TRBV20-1,CSARTSGSLRETQYF,TGCAGTGCGCGGACTAGCGGGAGTTTGAGAGAGACCCAGTACTTC
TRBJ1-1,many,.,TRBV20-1,CSVPQGNTEAFF,TGCAGTGTCCCACAGGGGAACACTGAAGCTTTCTTT
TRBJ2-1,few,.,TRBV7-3,CASSLTRGDEQFF,TGTGCCAGCAGCTTAACGAGGGGTGATGAGCAGTTCTTC
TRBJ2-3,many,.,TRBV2,CASSEYANSLQYF,TGTGCCAGCAGTGAATACGCGAACTCCCTGCAGTATTTT
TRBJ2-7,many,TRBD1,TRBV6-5,CASSSTGGFYEQYF,TGTGCCAGCAGTTCGACAGGGGGATTCTACGAGCAGTACTTC
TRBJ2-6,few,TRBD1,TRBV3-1,CASSQDPGQGSGANVLTF,TGTGCCAGCAGCCAAGATCCTGGACAGGGCTCTGGGGCCAACGTCCTGACTTTC
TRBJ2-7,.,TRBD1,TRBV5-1,CASSFRTGGSSYEQYF,TGCGCCAGCAGCTTTAGAACAGGGGGAAGCTCCTACGAGCAGTACTTC
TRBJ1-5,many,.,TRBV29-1,CSVGGQQNQPQHF,TGCAGCGTTGGTGGACAGCAAAATCAGCCCCAGCATTTT
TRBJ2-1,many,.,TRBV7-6,CASSLVGVLNEQFF,TGTGCCAGCAGCTTAGTAGGGGTTTTAAATGAGCAGTTCTTC
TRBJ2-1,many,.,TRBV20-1,CSAREVGGARGEQFF,TGCAGTGCTAGAGAGGTGGGGGGGGCGAGGGGTGAGCAGTTCTTC
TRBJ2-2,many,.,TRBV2,CANSVLRNTGELFF,TGTGCCAACAGTGTTCTCAGGAACACCGGGGAGCTGTTTTTT
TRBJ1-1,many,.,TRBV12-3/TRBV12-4,CASRPWNTEAFF,TGTGCCAGCAGACCCTGGAACACTGAGGCTTTCTTT
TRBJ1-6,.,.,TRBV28,CASSLEDTWGSYNSPLHF,TGTGCCAGCAGTTTAGAGGATACATGGGGCTCCTATAATTCACCCCTCCACTTT
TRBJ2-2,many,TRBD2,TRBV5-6,CASSWRGDTGELFF,TGTGCCAGCAGCTGGCGGGGGGACACCGGGGAGCTGTTTTTT
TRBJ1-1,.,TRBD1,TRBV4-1,CASSQGLFRGPGTEAFF,TGCGCCAGCAGCCAAGGTCTCTTCAGGGGGCCGGGCACTGAAGCTTTCTTT
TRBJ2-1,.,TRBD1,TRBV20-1,CSADRGGASEQFF,TGCAGTGCAGACAGGGGGGGGGCAAGTGAGCAGTTCTTC
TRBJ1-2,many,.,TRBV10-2,CASSETAPLLMEGYTF,TGCGCCAGCAGTGAGACAGCCCCACTCCTGATGGAGGGCTACACCTTC
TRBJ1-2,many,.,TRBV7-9,CASSLAGRKDYGYTF,TGTGCCAGCAGCTTAGCAGGACGGAAGGACTATGGCTACACCTTC
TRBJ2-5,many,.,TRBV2,CASSERGPGETQYF,TGTGCCAGCAGTGAACGGGGGCCAGGAGAGACCCAGTACTTC
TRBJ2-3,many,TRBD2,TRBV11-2,CASSPGLAGGTQYF,TGTGCCAGCAGCCCTGGACTAGCGGGGGGGACGCAGTATTTT
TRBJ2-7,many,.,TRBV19,CATRGNVHEQYF,TGTGCCACCAGGGGTAACGTCCACGAGCAGTACTTC
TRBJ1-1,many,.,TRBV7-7,CASSRTVNAEAFF,TGTGCTAGCAGCCGGACGGTTAACGCTGAAGCTTTCTTT
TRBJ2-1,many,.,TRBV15,CATSRDGRGRYNEQFF,TGTGCCACCAGCAGAGATGGGCGGGGCAGGTACAATGAGCAGTTCTTC
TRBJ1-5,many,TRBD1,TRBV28,CASSSPRDRQGQWNQPQHF,TGTGCCAGCAGTTCCCCTCGGGATAGACAGGGTCAATGGAATCAGCCCCAGCATTTT
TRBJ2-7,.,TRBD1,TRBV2,CASSNRGRGYEQYF,TGTGCCAGCAGCAACAGGGGGCGCGGGTACGAGCAGTACTTC
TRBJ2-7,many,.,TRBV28,CASSLWKVNYEQYF,TGTGCCAGCAGTTTATGGAAGGTGAACTACGAGCAGTACTTC
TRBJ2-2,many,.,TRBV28,CASSLSGEVGELFF,TGTGCCAGCAGTTTATCTGGGGAGGTCGGGGAGCTGTTTTTT
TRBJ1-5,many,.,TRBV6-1,CASDFDGSNQPQHF,TGTGCCAGCGACTTTGACGGTAGCAATCAGCCCCAGCATTTT
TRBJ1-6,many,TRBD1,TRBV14,CASSHRQGSQNSPLHF,TGTGCCAGCAGCCACCGACAGGGTAGTCAAAATTCACCCCTCCACTTT
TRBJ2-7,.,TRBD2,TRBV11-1,CASSRSGGSEQYF,TGTGCCAGCAGTCGATCGGGGGGTTCCGAGCAGTACTTC
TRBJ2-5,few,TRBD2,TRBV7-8,CASSFYTSGAKETQYF,TGTGCCAGCAGCTTCTATACTAGCGGAGCAAAAGAGACCCAGTACTTC
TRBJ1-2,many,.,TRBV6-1,CASSLDSPSRYGYTF,TGTGCCAGCAGTCTTGACAGCCCTTCCCGCTATGGCTACACCTTC
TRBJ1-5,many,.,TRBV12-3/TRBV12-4,CASSLWDQPQHF,TGTGCCAGCAGTTTGTGGGATCAGCCCCAGCATTTT
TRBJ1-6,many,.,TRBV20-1,CSARAVHSYNSPLHF,TGCAGTGCTAGAGCAGTGCACTCCTATAATTCACCCCTCCACTTT
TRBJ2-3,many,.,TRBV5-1,CASSLSRASDTQYF,TGCGCCAGCAGCTTAAGCAGGGCATCAGATACGCAGTATTTT
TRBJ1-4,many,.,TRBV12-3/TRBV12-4,CASREQLGANEKLFF,TGTGCCAGCAGAGAACAGTTGGGAGCTAATGAAAAACTGTTTTTT
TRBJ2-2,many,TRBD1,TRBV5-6,CASSVRQGAGTGELFF,TGTGCCAGCAGCGTCAGACAGGGGGCGGGCACCGGGGAGCTGTTTTTT
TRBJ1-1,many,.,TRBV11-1,CASSLTSGANTEAFF,TGTGCCAGCAGCTTAACAAGCGGCGCGAACACTGAAGCTTTCTTT
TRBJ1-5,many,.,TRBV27,CASSSGPRQEDNQPQHF,TGTGCCAGCAGTTCGGGACCTCGACAGGAGGACAATCAGCCCCAGCATTTT
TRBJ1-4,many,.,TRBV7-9,CASSPLKDYEKLFF,TGTGCCAGCAGTCCACTCAAAGACTATGAAAAACTGTTTTTT
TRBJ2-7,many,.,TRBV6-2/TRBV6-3,CASSYSTGSEQYF,TGTGCCAGCAGTTACTCAACAGGGAGCGAGCAGTACTTC
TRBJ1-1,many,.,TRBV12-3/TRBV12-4,CASSFGVTEAFF,TGTGCCAGCAGCTTCGGGGTGACTGAAGCTTTCTTT
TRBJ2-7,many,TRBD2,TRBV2,CASRTSSGSIYEQYF,TGTGCCAGCAGAACGTCTAGCGGGAGCATCTACGAGCAGTACTTC